This T cell receptor beta chain was documented in a study of blood T cell repertoires in COVID-19. Here immunoSEQ multiplex PCR was the method, and the copy in TCRdb shows in-frame clones only, minus some. The sample includes around 200,000 clones, roughly 85% of them seen just once. The V segment lost 4 bases and the J segment 0 bases; nucleotides outside the gene matches: 2. Per germline, CDR1 KGHDR and CDR2 SFDVKD. The CDR3 runs 16 residues. A note on this clone: Other nucleotide sequences from this sample produce the same CDR3.

The clonotype comes from a man aged 35-49 years who had recovered from COVID-19. The chain combines TRBV24-1 with TRBJ2-1; 10 nucleotides align to TRBD2. The sequenced sample consisted of PBMCs or T cells enriched from blood (not recorded which). The CDR3 DNA follows: TGTGCCACCAGTGAGCCTAGCGGGAGCTCCTACAATGAGCAGTTCTTC. As protein: CATSEPSGSSYNEQFF.